The clone carrying this TCR beta chain has just a few counts. Using its own MiXCR run on the reads, TCRdb lists one record per CDR3 protein. Of 200,000 to 300,000 distinct CDR3 sequences listed, about 30% are singletons. This sample was taken from a study of kidney transplant recipient with SARS-CoV-2 infection. Germline CDR1 MGHRA, CDR2 YSYEKL. The CDR3 loop spans 15 amino acids. V lost 5 bases to trimming and J lost 0 bases, with 12 bases between them. The origin of this receptor is a male patient in his 30s who had COVID-19 and was a kidney transplant recipient. These T cells may partly come from the graft donor. The input for sequencing was a blood sample, taken at baseline and between days 110 and 120 from a kidney transplant recipient. The gene calls are TRBV4-1 and TRBJ2-3, with D maybe TRBD2 (6 bases). CDR3 amino acids: CASSVQAGSTDTQYF. The CDR3 nucleotides are TGCGCCAGCAGCGTCCAAGCGGGTAGCACAGATACGCAGTATTTT.